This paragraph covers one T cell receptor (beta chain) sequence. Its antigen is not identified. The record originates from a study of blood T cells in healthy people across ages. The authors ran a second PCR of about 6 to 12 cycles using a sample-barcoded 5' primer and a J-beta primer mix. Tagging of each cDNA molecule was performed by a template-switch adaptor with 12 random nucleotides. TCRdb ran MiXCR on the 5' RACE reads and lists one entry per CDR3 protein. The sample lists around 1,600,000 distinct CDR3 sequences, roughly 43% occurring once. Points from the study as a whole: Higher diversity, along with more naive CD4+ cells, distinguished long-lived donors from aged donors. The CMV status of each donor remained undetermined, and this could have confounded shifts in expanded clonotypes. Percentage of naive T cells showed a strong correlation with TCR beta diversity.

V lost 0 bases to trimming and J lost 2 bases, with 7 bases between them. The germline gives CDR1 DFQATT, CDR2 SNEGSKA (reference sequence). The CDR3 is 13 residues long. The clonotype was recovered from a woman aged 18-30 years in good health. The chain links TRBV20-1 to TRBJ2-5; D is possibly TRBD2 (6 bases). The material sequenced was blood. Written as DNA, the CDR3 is TGCAGTGCTAGAGATGGGGGGCAAGAGACCCAGTACTTC. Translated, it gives CSARDGGQETQYF.